The 10 T cell receptor beta chains given below trace back to one sample, sequenced in a study of CD8 T cells in ankylosing spondylitis. TCRdb recomputed calls from the 5' RACE reads with MiXCR, one row per CDR3 protein. The table lists about 170,000 distinct CDR3 sequences, 18% of them singletons. Sequenced material: blood, either unsorted or a sorted T cell fraction (not recorded which). The receptor set was obtained from a male donor with ankylosing spondylitis or in good health (not recorded which).

This clonotype has at least ten counts. This chain connects TRBV29-1 to TRBJ2-3; D is uncertain. This CDR3 is 12 amino acids long. Trimming removed 2 bases from V and 4 bases from J, with 7 bases in between. Germline CDR1 reads SQVTM; CDR2 reads ANQGSEA. Here the CDR3 DNA reads TGCAGCGTTGAAAGAACCGCAGATACGCAGTATTTT. Its translation is CSVERTADTQYF.

This chain joins TRBV5-1 and TRBJ2-3; tentative D call: TRBD1 (6 bases). The V and J ends lost 4 bases and 4 bases respectively, with 16 bases between them. The CDR3 spans 15 residues. Germline V gene data show CDR1 as SGHRS and CDR2 as YFSETQ. Here the CDR3 reads CASSGGRGRSDTQYF. The CDR3 DNA sequence: TGCGCCAGCAGCGGGGGCAGGGGAAGATCAGATACGCAGTATTTT.

This clonotype appeared many times. The J gene is TRBJ2-5, the V gene TRBV5-1; perhaps TRBD1 as D (5 bases). Germline V gene data show CDR1 as SGHRS and CDR2 as YFSETQ. Trimming stripped 0 bases from V and 5 bases from J, with 14 bases between. The CDR3 length is 15 residues. The CDR3 sequence: CASSLVPQGTETQYF. The CDR3 DNA is TGCGCCAGCAGCTTGGTTCCCCAGGGTACGGAGACCCAGTACTTC.

In the case of this clonotype: Possible read error: a much larger clone is one base away. Written as DNA, the CDR3 is TGTGCCAGCAGCTTCCTATACCAACTAGCGGGAGGGGCTAATGGGCAGTTCTTC. Amino acids: CASSFLYQLAGGANGQFF. The V call is TRBV13, the J call TRBJ2-1; 13 nucleotides match TRBD2. The length of the CDR3 is 18 residues. Germline CDR1 is PRHDT and CDR2 is FYEKMQ (reference sequence).

This clonotype was observed a handful of times. V gene TRBV24-1 combines with J gene TRBJ2-1; 9 nucleotides line up with TRBD2. Germline CDR1 is KGHDR and CDR2 is SFDVKD. The ends lost 6 bases at V and 5 bases at J; junction bases unmatched: 4. This CDR3 is built from 14 residues. The DNA for the CDR3 is TGTGCCACCAGTCGGCTAGCGGGAAACAATGAGCAGTTCTTC. Translation gives CATSRLAGNNEQFF.

This clonotype was seen ten or more times. The chain employs TRBV12-3 or TRBV12-4 and TRBJ2-1; D not certain. The V and J ends lost 6 bases and 2 bases respectively, with 8 bases between them. The CDR3 spans 13 residues. The CDR3 DNA sequence: TGTGCCAGCAGCTCGGACCCCTACAATGAGCAGTTCTTC. It yields the protein CASSSDPYNEQFF.

The CDR3 region is CASSLTGGYGYTF. In DNA form, the CDR3 reads TGTGCCAGCAGTTTGACAGGGGGCTATGGCTACACCTTC. The genes are TRBV27 and TRBJ1-2; 9 nucleotides agree with TRBD1. The CDR3 runs to 13 residues. The germline CDR1 and CDR2 sequences are MNHEY and SMNVEV (reference sequence). Germline trimming cut 3 bases from V and 4 bases from J; bases unmatched to any gene: 0.

Regarding this clonotype: With a much larger clone just one base away, this may be a read error. J is TRBJ1-6 and V is TRBV9; the D is unclear. From germline, CDR1 is SGDLS and CDR2 YYNGEE. This CDR3 is built from 16 residues. The ends were cut back, 3 bases at V and 7 bases at J, with 17 bases in the middle. The CDR3 region has the DNA TGTGCCAGCAGCGGAGGGAAAGGGTCTGGAAATTCACCCCTCCACTTT. It encodes CASSGGKGSGNSPLHF. The entire variable domain, with the rest obtained from reference TRBV9 and TRBJ1-6, is as follows: DSGVTQTPKHLITATGQRVTLRCSPRSGDLSVYWYQQSLDQGLQFLIQYYNGEERAKGNILERFSAQQFPDLHSELNLSSLELGDSALYFCASSGGKGSGNSPLHFGNGTRLTVT.

This clonotype is a singleton in its sample. The chain couples TRBV24-1 to TRBJ2-1, with TRBD1 matching over 9 bases. Germline values: CDR1 KGHDR, CDR2 SFDVKD. The CDR3 has 12 amino acids. The trim removed 7 bases at V and 8 bases at J, leaving 2 bases unmatched. CDR3 in DNA: TGTGCCACCAGCGACAGGGGGGATGAGCAGTTCTTC. Its protein is CATSDRGDEQFF.

This clonotype was detected ten times or more. V is TRBV7-1 and J is TRBJ2-1, with D possibly being TRBD2 (5 bases). TRBV7-1 is recorded as an ORF, its role being uncertain. The CDR3 spans 12 residues. V was pared by 6 bases and J by 9 bases, with 12 bases between. The CDR3: CASSVTAGEQFF. DNA of the CDR3: TGTGCCAGCAGTGTGACGGCGGGTGAGCAGTTCTTC.